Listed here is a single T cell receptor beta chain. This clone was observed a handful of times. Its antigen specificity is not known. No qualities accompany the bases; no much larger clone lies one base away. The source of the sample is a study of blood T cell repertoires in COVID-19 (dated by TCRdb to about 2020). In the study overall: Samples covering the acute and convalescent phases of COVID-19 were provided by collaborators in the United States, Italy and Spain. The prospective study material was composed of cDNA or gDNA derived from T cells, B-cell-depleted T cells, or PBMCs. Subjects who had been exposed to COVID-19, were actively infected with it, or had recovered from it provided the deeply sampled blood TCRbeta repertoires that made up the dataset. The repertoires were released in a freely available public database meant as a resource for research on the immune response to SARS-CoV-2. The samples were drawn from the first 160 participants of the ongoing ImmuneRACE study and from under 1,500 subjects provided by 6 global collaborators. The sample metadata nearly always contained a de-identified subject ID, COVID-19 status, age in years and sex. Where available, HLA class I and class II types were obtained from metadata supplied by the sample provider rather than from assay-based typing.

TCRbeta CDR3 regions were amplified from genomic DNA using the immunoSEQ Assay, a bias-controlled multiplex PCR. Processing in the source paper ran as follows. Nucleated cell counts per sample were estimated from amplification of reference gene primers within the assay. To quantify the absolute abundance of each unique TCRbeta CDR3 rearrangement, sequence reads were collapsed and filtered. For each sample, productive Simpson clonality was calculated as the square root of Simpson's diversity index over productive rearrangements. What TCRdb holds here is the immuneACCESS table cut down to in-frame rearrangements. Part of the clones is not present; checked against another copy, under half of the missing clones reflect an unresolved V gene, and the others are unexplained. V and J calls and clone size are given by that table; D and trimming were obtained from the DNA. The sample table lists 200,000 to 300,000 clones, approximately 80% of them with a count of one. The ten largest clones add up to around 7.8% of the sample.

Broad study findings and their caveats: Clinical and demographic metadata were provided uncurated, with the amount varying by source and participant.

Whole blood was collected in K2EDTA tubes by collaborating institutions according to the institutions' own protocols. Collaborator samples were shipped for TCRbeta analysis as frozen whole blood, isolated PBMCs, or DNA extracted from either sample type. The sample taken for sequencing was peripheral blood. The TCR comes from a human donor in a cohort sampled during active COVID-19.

The nucleotide sequence reads TGTGCCAGTAGTAGGAGTCCAGGGATAAACTATGGCTACACCTTC. Its coded protein is CASSRSPGINYGYTF. Recombination joined TRBV19 with TRBJ1-2; the D gene is possibly TRBD1, with 5 bases matching. Sequences LNHDA (CDR1) and SQIVND (CDR2) are obtained from the germline V gene (reference sequence). V and J are truncated by 4 bases and 2 bases respectively, leaving an intervening sequence of 14 bases. The CDR3 runs 15 amino acids, cysteine and phenylalanine included. Just CDR3 DNA is preserved here, 45 bases in frame from base 1.